The clone carrying this TCR beta chain came up many times. Its antigen is currently unknown. Investigators divided CD4+ cells into CD45RA+ naive and CD45RA-negative memory subsets. The sample comes from a study of shared clonotypes between healthy human individuals. Study-level results: A handful of donors shared approximately 5% of their naive CD4 clonotypes. Richness estimates generally favored naive over memory subsets. Sequencing depth was a factor that was expected to affect clonotype sharing among donors.

Produced via immunoSEQ multiplex PCR; TCRdb's table is partial and in-frame only. Of roughly 760,000 clones in the sample, 74% are singletons; the top ten hold 1.5% to 2%. J was trimmed by 16 bases and V by 0 bases; bases with no gene match: 13. Per germline, CDR1 SGHRS and CDR2 YFSETQ. The CDR3 runs 15 residues. The chain is built from TRBV5-1 and TRBJ2-1; 10 nucleotides agree with TRBD2. The sequence was obtained from a woman aged 25 to 39 in good health. The sequenced sample consisted of memory CD4+ T cells sorted from blood. The subset here: CD45RA-negative fraction. This CDR3 reads CASSLGLAGSLNRFF. For the CDR3, the DNA is TGCGCCAGCAGCTTGGGACTAGCGGGCTCTTTAAATCGATTCTTC.